The 24 T cell receptor beta chains in this list originate from one sample, sequenced in a study of T cells in Graves' hyperthyroidism and ophthalmopathy. TCR beta CDR3 regions were amplified from RNA transcripts. RT-PCR in the first round (using the HTBI primer set) targeted the TCR CDR3. TCRdb re-analysed the multiplex PCR reads in MiXCR, keeping a single row per CDR3 protein. This sample has about 350,000 distinct CDR3 sequences, with about 20% found just once. The sample comprised blood. The receptors were sampled from a woman under 30 with Graves' hyperthyroidism.

CDR3 bases: TGTGCCAGCAGCTGGGACAGGGGTTTCACCGGGGAGCTGTTTTTT. It specifies CASSWDRGFTGELFF. This chain joins TRBV7-2 and TRBJ2-2, with 10 bases that match TRBD1. With V trimmed by 4 bases and J by 4 bases, 3 bases remained unmatched. The germline gives CDR1 SGHTA, CDR2 FQGNSA. This CDR3 has 15 residues.

This clonotype was counted many times. The chain has TRBV29-1 and TRBJ2-7; 9 bases align to TRBD1. CDR1 is SQVTM and CDR2 is ANQGSEA in the germline V gene. The CDR3 consists of 14 residues. With 4 bases clipped from V and 0 bases from J, the junction kept 4 bases outside the gene matches. The CDR3 sequence is CSVGDRDPSYEQYF. CDR3 sequence (DNA): TGCAGCGTTGGGGACAGGGACCCCTCCTACGAGCAGTACTTC.

This clonotype was seen ten or more times. CDR3 nucleotides: TGTGCCACCAGCAGAGATAGACTAGCGGGGCTACAAGAGACCCAGTACTTC. This sequence encodes CATSRDRLAGLQETQYF. The V call is TRBV15, the J call TRBJ2-5; 11 nucleotides agree with TRBD2. The ends lost 0 bases at V and 2 bases at J; junction bases unmatched: 5. Germline V gives CDR1 LNHNV, CDR2 YYDKDF (reference sequence). This CDR3 region has 17 residues.

In this sample, this clonotype turned up many times. The rearrangement uses TRBV11-2 and TRBJ2-2; 8 positions match TRBD1. V lost 5 bases to trimming and J lost 4 bases; unmatched junction nucleotides: 9. Germline CDR1 and CDR2: SGHAT and FQNNGV. This CDR3 spans 16 amino acids. CDR3 protein: CASSPGGQASTGELFF. In DNA, the CDR3 is TGTGCCAGCAGCCCCGGGGGACAGGCCAGCACCGGGGAGCTGTTTTTT.

This clonotype was picked up a small number of times. The chain is built from TRBV10-3 and TRBJ2-1; 12 nucleotides agree with TRBD2. The CDR3 totals 18 residues. Germline trimming cut 3 bases from V and 0 bases from J; bases unmatched to any gene: 6. Germline V gene data show CDR1 as ENHRY and CDR2 as SYGVKD. DNA for the CDR3: TGTGCCATCAGTGACCAGGGACTAGCGGGTTTCTCCTACAATGAGCAGTTCTTC. Translated: CAISDQGLAGFSYNEQFF.

The table lists this clonotype with a few counts. Relative to the germline gene, one junction end is altered; a read error may explain this. The rearrangement links TRBV5-1 to TRBJ1-1; no definite D call. The CDR3 has 14 residues. From germline, CDR1 is SGHRS and CDR2 YFSETQ. The CDR3 is CASSLMAATTEACF. DNA of the CDR3: TGCGCCAGCAGCTTGATGGCGGCGACCACTGAAGCTTGCTTT.

This clonotype was recorded at least ten times. The chain employs TRBV27 and TRBJ1-2; no reliable D call. Germline loops: CDR1 MNHEY, CDR2 SMNVEV (reference sequence). The CDR3 has 12 residues. With 4 bases removed from V and 3 bases from J, the gap between germline ends came to 6 bases. CDR3 DNA: TGTGCCAGCAGTTCAAATTACTATGGCTACACCTTC. It is translated as CASSSNYYGYTF.

This clonotype has ten or more counts. V gene TRBV29-1 combines with J gene TRBJ2-7; tentatively, D is TRBD2 (6 bases). V shed 4 bases and J shed 7 bases, with 14 bases lying between them. CDR1 and CDR2 from the germline V gene are SQVTM and ANQGSEA. CDR3 length equals 12 residues. Written as DNA, the CDR3 is TGCAGCGTTGTCGGGGGTCCAAGGGAGCAGTACTTC. Its translation is CSVVGGPREQYF.

The table lists this clonotype with many counts. This sequence joins TRBV6-1 and TRBJ1-1, with D hard to call. Germline CDR1 is MNHNS and CDR2 is SASEGT. Trimming left V 6 bases short and J 0 bases short, with 17 bases between. The CDR3 sequence is 16 residues long. CDR3 sequence reads: CASSSDRRVVNTEAFF. CDR3 DNA: TGTGCCAGCAGCTCCGACCGTCGGGTTGTGAACACTGAAGCTTTCTTT.

At least ten counts were recorded for this clonotype. The chain couples TRBV7-9 to TRBJ1-1, with D unresolved. V was clipped by 7 bases and J by 4 bases, with 16 bases between them. CDR1 SEHNR and CDR2 FQNEAQ come from the germline V gene (reference sequence). The CDR3 length is 14 residues. The CDR3 spells CASIPFPASTEAFF. The CDR3 nucleotides read TGTGCCAGCATCCCGTTCCCTGCGAGCACTGAAGCTTTCTTT.

The table lists this clonotype with many counts. The V gene is TRBV6-1, the J gene TRBJ1-2; no clear D gene. CDR1 and CDR2 (germline): MNHNS, SASEGT. This CDR3 region has 12 residues. Trimming shortened V by 6 bases and J by 4 bases, and 9 bases separated the two germline ends. CDR3 in DNA: TGTGCCAGCAGCGACAACAGCTATGGCTACACCTTC. Protein sequence: CASSDNSYGYTF.

The chain employs TRBV3-1 and TRBJ1-1; unclear D gene. The V end lost 8 bases, the J end lost 1 base, and 23 bases lay between the germline ends. The CDR3 has 17 amino acids. The germline CDR1 and CDR2 sequences are LGHDT and YNNKEL (reference sequence). In DNA, the CDR3 is TGTGCCAGCTGGGGAGGGTCATCGGCATTCGCGAACACTGAAGCTTTCTTT. This encodes CASWGGSSAFANTEAFF.

This clonotype showed up many times. CDR3 sequence (DNA): TGTGCCAGCAGTGAAGGGTCCAGGAGGAACGGGGAGCTGTTTTTT. It is translated as CASSEGSRRNGELFF. The chain employs TRBV2 and TRBJ2-2, with D perhaps TRBD2 (5 bases). The CDR3 is 15 residues long. The ends were cut back, 1 base at V and 7 bases at J, with 13 bases in the middle. Germline assignment: CDR1 SNHLY and CDR2 FYNNEI. The variable domain in full, with the rest retrieved from reference TRBV2 and TRBJ2-2, is EPEVTQTPSHQVTQMGQEVILRCVPISNHLYFYWYRQILGQKVEFLVSFYNNEISEKSEIFDDQFSVERPDGSNFTLKIRSTKLEDSAMYFCASSEGSRRNGELFFGEGSRLTVL.

This clonotype was seen many times. V and J are TRBV2 and TRBJ2-2; D not certain. In germline, CDR1 is SNHLY, CDR2 FYNNEI. V lost 7 bases and J lost 6, with 12 bases in between. The CDR3 extends over 13 amino acids. The CDR3 spells CASTLQVPGELFF. The CDR3 DNA sequence: TGTGCCAGCACCCTACAAGTTCCCGGGGAGCTGTTTTTT.

There are many counts of this clonotype. V usage is TRBV6-1 and J usage is TRBJ2-5, with 7 nucleotides matching TRBD1. V was clipped by 2 bases and J by 2 bases; unmatched bases: 14. The CDR3 loop spans 18 amino acids. Germline-derived CDR1 and CDR2 are MNHNS and SASEGT. Written as DNA, the CDR3 is TGTGCCAGCAGTGAACGGCGAGGAAGGACAGGAATACAAGAGACCCAGTACTTC. It specifies CASSERRGRTGIQETQYF.

This clonotype was seen many times. The V call is TRBV6-1, the J call TRBJ1-2, with D possibly matching TRBD1 (5 bases). Trimming took off 3 bases at V and 8 bases at J, with 13 bases between the two ends. This CDR3 spans 13 amino acids. Germline V CDR1 and CDR2: MNHNS, SASEGT. CDR3 DNA: TGTGCCAGCAGTGATGGGACGAGGAGAGGCTACACCTTC. This translates into CASSDGTRRGYTF.

This sequence joins TRBV3-1 and TRBJ2-2; TRBD2 might be the D (7 bases). This CDR3 contains 16 residues. CDR1 and CDR2 from the germline V gene are LGHDT and YNNKEL (reference sequence). V lost 4 bases and J 7 bases, leaving 19 bases between the germline ends. The CDR3 sequence is CASSPAEWRGLGELFF. The DNA of the CDR3 is TGTGCCAGCAGCCCAGCCGAATGGCGGGGGCTCGGGGAGCTGTTTTTT.

Worth noting for this clonotype: A far larger clone is only one base removed, so a read error is likely. This sequence joins TRBV2 and TRBJ1-1; D ambiguous. The V and J ends lost 10 bases and 3 bases respectively, with 9 bases between them. Per the germline V gene, CDR1 is SNHLY and CDR2 is FYNNEI. CDR3 length: 11 amino acids. The CDR3 sequence is CATQEDTEAFF. In DNA, the CDR3 is TGTGCCACCCAGGAAGACACTGAAGCTTTCTTT. The entire variable domain, with the rest obtained from reference TRBV2 and TRBJ1-1, is as follows: EPEVTQTPSHQVTQMGQEVILRCVPISNHLYFYWYRQILGQKVEFLVSFYNNEISEKSEIFDDQFSVERPDGSNFTLKIRSTKLEDSAMYFCATQEDTEAFFGQGTRLTVV.

There are many counts of this clonotype. The V gene is TRBV11-2, the J gene TRBJ2-5, with no clear D. V was shortened by 4 bases and J by 4 bases, with 4 bases between the two germline ends. Germline V CDR1 and CDR2: SGHAT, FQNNGV. The CDR3 totals 11 residues. Here the CDR3 reads CASSSVETQYF. The CDR3 DNA follows: TGTGCCAGCAGCTCTGTAGAGACCCAGTACTTC.

The genes are TRBV4-2 and TRBJ2-4; weak D call: TRBD1 (5 bases). The CDR3 consists of 16 residues. Germline lookup yields CDR1 LGHNA and CDR2 YNFKEQ. V was pared by 1 base and J by 0 bases, with 10 bases between. In DNA, the CDR3 is TGTGCCAGCAGCCAAGTGCCAGGGCTAGCCAAAAACATTCAGTACTTC. Translating it yields CASSQVPGLAKNIQYF.

This clonotype was counted at least ten times. The chain is built from TRBV4-1 and TRBJ1-2, with TRBD1 identical over 12 bases. Germline-derived CDR1 and CDR2 are MGHRA and YSYEKL. J lost 3 bases, V lost 4 bases, and 9 bases had no gene match. The CDR3 totals 17 residues. Here the CDR3 reads CASSPGGQGAFDYGYTF. The CDR3 DNA sequence: TGCGCCAGCAGCCCTGGGGGACAGGGGGCGTTTGACTATGGCTACACCTTC.

This clonotype occurred many times. The V call is TRBV27, the J call TRBJ2-5; no reliable D call. Deletions cut 0 bases from V and 11 bases from J, with 19 bases between. The germline CDR1 and CDR2 sequences are MNHEY and SMNVEV (reference sequence). The CDR3 sequence is 15 residues long. The DNA for the CDR3 is TGTGCCAGCAGTTTATCGGGTCGGTCAGTGGGCCTACAGTACTTC. Translating gives CASSLSGRSVGLQYF.

This clonotype was found many times. This chain joins TRBV10-3 and TRBJ2-6, with D unclear. Germline loops: CDR1 ENHRY, CDR2 SYGVKD. V was pared by 0 bases and J by 0 bases, with 6 bases between. The CDR3 contains 16 residues. CDR3 residues: CAISESNPSGANVLTF. CDR3 sequence (DNA): TGTGCCATCAGTGAGTCCAACCCCTCTGGGGCCAACGTCCTGACTTTC.

This clonotype was picked up a small number of times. In DNA, the CDR3 is TGTGCCAGCAGGGATGACAGCAATCAGCCCCAGCATTTT. Its protein is CASRDDSNQPQHF. The chain recombines TRBV6-1 with TRBJ1-5; D is unclear. Trimming took 6 bases from V and 1 from J, leaving 7 bases between them. This CDR3 is built from 13 residues. Germline CDR1 MNHNS, CDR2 SASEGT.